This is a list of T cell receptor beta chains from one sample in a study of CD8+ T cells in alopecia areata. Sequencing was performed with immunoSEQ multiplex PCR; in TCRdb, only in-frame clones are kept and a portion is missing. The repertoire holds 150,000 to 200,000 clones, less than 70% seen once, with approximately 1.4% in the top ten. The specimen comprised CD4+ T cells sorted from blood, sampled around week 49, from a patient treated with tofacitinib. These receptors originate from a human donor with alopecia areata. CDR3s include the opening cysteine and the closing phenylalanine or tryptophan. The D gene is left open where the match is weak. Expanded clones get a size class; other rows say once, few or many, or leave the size out.

cdr3_length clone_size j_call d_call v_call cdr3_nt cdr3_aa
14 - TRBJ1-2 TRBD1 TRBV29-1 TGCAGCGTTGATCGGGACAGGGGTAACTATGGCTACACCTTC CSVDRDRGNYGYTF
12 few TRBJ2-7 - TRBV6-5 TGTGCCAGCAGTAAGCAGGGTTACGAGCAGTACTTC CASSKQGYEQYF
14 few TRBJ2-1 TRBD1 TRBV11-1 TGTGCCAGCAGCTTAGTGGGACAGATCGATGAGCAGTTCTTC CASSLVGQIDEQFF
13 - TRBJ2-5 - TRBV6-5 TGTGCCAGCCGTGTCAGCCCAGGGGAGACCCAGTACTTC CASRVSPGETQYF
14 - TRBJ2-3 - TRBV9 TGTGCCAGCAGCCCAAGGAGGAGGGAGGATACGCAGTATTTT CASSPRRREDTQYF
11 - TRBJ1-1 - TRBV30 TGTGCCTGGAACCCCCTCGCGGGCGCTTTCTTT CAWNPLAGAFF
16 - TRBJ2-6 - TRBV7-9 TGTGCCAGCAGCTCCGACCCGATCTTTGGGGCCAACGTCCTGACTTTC CASSSDPIFGANVLTF
14 - TRBJ2-5 TRBD1 TRBV18 TGTGCCAGCTCACCGGACAGGGCCCAAGAGACCCAGTACTTC CASSPDRAQETQYF
15 few TRBJ2-6 - TRBV5-1 TGCGCCAGCAGCTTGGCTGCCTCTGGGGCCAACGTCCTGACTTTC CASSLAASGANVLTF
14 - TRBJ2-7 - TRBV7-2 TGTGCCAGCAGCTTATCGAGGGGAGTTTACGAGCAGTACTTC CASSLSRGVYEQYF
13 - TRBJ1-5 - TRBV2 TGTGCCAGCAGGAGGGGGAGCAATCAGCCCCAGCATTTT CASRRGSNQPQHF
16 - TRBJ1-1 - TRBV5-1 TGCGCCAGCAGCTCCCTGGGGGCAGGGATCGGCACTGAAGCTTTCTTT CASSSLGAGIGTEAFF